This T cell receptor beta chain was observed in a study of spatial heterogeneity in lung cancer. For the study at large: Across the raw uncorrected reads, a unique TCR and UMI combination was observed, on average, more than ten times. Whole-study results and caveats: Whereas they appeared in blood less at follow-up, ubiquitous expanded tumor TCRs appeared there more at resection.

TCRdb re-called the 5' RACE reads through MiXCR, storing one row per CDR3 protein. The table includes under 75,000 distinct CDR3 sequences, more than 7% detected once. The time point: sample taken at primary tumor resection. Sequencing covered unsorted whole RNA taken from tumor, nontumor lung or frozen PBMC. Donors were about 70 untreated early-stage non-small cell lung cancer patients. Losses at the gene ends were 10 bases for V and 5 bases for J; bases not matched to a gene: 10. Germline V gene lookup returns CDR1 WNHNN and CDR2 SYGVQD (reference sequence). The length of the CDR3 is 15 residues. The table lists this clonotype with a few counts. Its antigen is not known.

This TCR was recovered from a female donor with early-stage non-small cell lung cancer. The chain recombines TRBV10-1 with TRBJ2-3; 12 nucleotides align to TRBD2. The material was PBMCs, obtained at surgery. The CDR3 region has the DNA TGCGCCACCTCCCCACTACTAGCGGGGGGAGATACGCAGTATTTT. Its translation is CATSPLLAGGDTQYF.